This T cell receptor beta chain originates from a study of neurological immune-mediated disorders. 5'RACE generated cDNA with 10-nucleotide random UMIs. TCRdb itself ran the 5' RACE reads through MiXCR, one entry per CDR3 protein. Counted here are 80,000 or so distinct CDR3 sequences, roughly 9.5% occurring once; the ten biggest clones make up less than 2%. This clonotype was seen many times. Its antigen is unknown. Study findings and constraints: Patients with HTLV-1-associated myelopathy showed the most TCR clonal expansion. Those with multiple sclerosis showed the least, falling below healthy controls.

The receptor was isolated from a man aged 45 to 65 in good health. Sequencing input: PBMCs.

The CDR3 reads CASSVNRGGETQYF. The CDR3 coding sequence is TGCGCCAGCAGCGTCAACAGGGGAGGGGAGACCCAGTACTTC. V is TRBV5-1 and J is TRBJ2-5; either TRBD1 or TRBD2 may supply D (7 bases each). The CDR3 has 14 residues. Germline lookup yields CDR1 SGHRS and CDR2 YFSETQ. Trimming pared 4 bases from V and 5 bases from J, leaving 15 bases between.